This T cell receptor beta chain came from a study of blood T cell repertoires in COVID-19. Study in general: Acute-phase and convalescent COVID-19 samples originated in the United States, Italy and Spain. Sources were T cells, B-cell-depleted T cells, or PBMCs; the material itself was cDNA or gDNA.

In the original processing: Amplification of reference gene primers was used by the study to estimate nucleated cell counts. Measured with immunoSEQ multiplex PCR; TCRdb has only the in-frame clones, and not every one. V and J calls and clone size are given by that table; D and trimming were obtained from the DNA. This sample carries 100,000 to 140,000 clones, about 80% of them seen once, and the ten largest clones take about 4.3%. The V end lost 8 bases, the J end lost 0 bases, and 11 bases lay between the germline ends. The CDR3 is 14 residues long. Germline V gives CDR1 MNHEY, CDR2 SVGAGI. The chain links TRBV6-5 to TRBJ1-3; D uncertain. Sequencing was done on a sample of peripheral blood. This receptor was taken from a man between 65 and 79 years old with acute or convalescent COVID-19. The CDR3 region has the DNA TGTGCCAGCGCGCCTGAGCCCTCTGGAAACACCATATATTTT. As protein: CASAPEPSGNTIYF.